Listed below are T cell receptor beta chains from one sample, sequenced in a study of identical twins. One entry per CDR3 protein results from TCRdb running MiXCR on the 5' RACE reads. Among around 670,000 distinct CDR3 sequences listed, 6.1% were seen once. The sample taken for sequencing was naive T cells sorted from blood. The receptors come from a man younger than 35 in good health. Each CDR3 is given without its conserved first and last residue.

>TRBV20-1
SASGYRSDTQY
>TRBV19
ASEPGNSYEQY
>TRBV7-9
ASRAGGSSGELF
>TRBV29-1
SAHPSAAGAIDTQY
>TRBV29-1
SVLGLAGTDTQY
>TRBV12-3/TRBV12-4
ASSLSGPSYEQY
>TRBV12-3/TRBV12-4
ASSFNRNYGYT
>TRBV7-2
ASSPTGVETF
>TRBV24-1
ATSDKRTSGRNEQF
>TRBV14
ASSPPSWKGEAF
>TRBV5-1
ASSLVGRVDTGELF
>TRBV20-1
SASGDPGTSGREATDTQY
>TRBV10-3
AISGGSSPQH
>TRBV13
ASSLSGGPYNEQF
>TRBV4-1
ASSQDLLGEKLF
>TRBV11-2
ASSLALAQNTGELF
>TRBV20-1
SARDRMIAESPYEQY
>TRBV10-1
ASSESMGLAETQY
>TRBV12-3/TRBV12-4
ASRGEMETQY
>TRBV20-1
SAPVNTEAF
>TRBV7-6
ASSLVAGTGANVLT
>TRBV20-1
SAKLTNQETQY
>TRBV12-3/TRBV12-4
ASSSAGGARTGELF
>TRBV18
ASSPLDGQEQF
>TRBV7-2
ASSLVGSTYEQY
>TRBV5-1
ASSLTGGPETQY
>TRBV5-1
ASFGQGNYGYT
>TRBV12-3/TRBV12-4
ASREGGTHPPGELF
>TRBV7-9
ASSSKDRENTGELF
>TRBV12-3/TRBV12-4
ASSFGGLAETKY
>TRBV7-9
ASSPDAGGNIQY
>TRBV6-1
ASSVQGWSNQPQH
>TRBV2
ASRDRDSSTDTQY
>TRBV7-9
ASSRASGRLHEQF
>TRBV5-1
ASSLGPNSGNTIY
>TRBV6-6
ASSPRENTEAF
>TRBV5-5
ASSPSMVYSNQPQH
>TRBV19
ASSPSLLEQETQY
>TRBV24-1
ATSEPGRRGETQY
>TRBV20-1
GGIRNTGELF
>TRBV7-2
ASSFYGQGGDTQY
>TRBV5-1
ASSRAAGGTDTQY
>TRBV29-1
SVEEWGGNEQF
>TRBV12-3/TRBV12-4
ASSFSEAFGGSEQF
>TRBV12-3/TRBV12-4
ASSLVSYLPETQY
>TRBV7-2
ASSLGDRGPYEQY
>TRBV12-3/TRBV12-4
ASRQNSYEQY